These 7 T cell receptor beta chains originate from one sample sequenced in a study of cytomegalovirus exposure and HLA in healthy donors. The data were produced by immunoSEQ multiplex PCR, yet TCRdb's version contains in-frame clones alone and is incomplete. This sample has some 170,000 clones, with around 86% found just once. The sample consisted of PBMCs. The receptors were gathered from a man between 18 and 35 years old in good health and CMV-seropositive.

The gene calls are TRBV27 and TRBJ1-1; D is perhaps TRBD1 (5 bases). The ends were cut back, 0 bases at V and 4 bases at J, with 9 bases in the middle. This CDR3 region has 14 residues. The germline V gene has CDR1 MNHEY and CDR2 SMNVEV (reference sequence). The CDR3 is CASSLSRRGTEAFF. CDR3 nucleotide sequence: TGTGCCAGCAGTTTATCTAGGAGGGGCACTGAAGCTTTCTTT.

V and J are TRBV6-5 and TRBJ2-5; 9 bases are shared with TRBD1. Trimming removed 0 bases from V and 5 bases from J; junction bases left unmatched: 4. The length of the CDR3 is 15 residues. CDR1 is MNHEY and CDR2 is SVGAGI in the germline V gene. DNA of the CDR3: TGTGCCAGCAGTTACTCGGGACAGGGAGCGGAGACCCAGTACTTC. Protein: CASSYSGQGAETQYF.

This rearrangement joins TRBV11-2 to TRBJ2-7, with TRBD2 identical over 8 bases. CDR1 and CDR2 (germline): SGHAT, FQNNGV. With 1 base clipped from V and 2 bases from J, the junction kept 4 bases outside the gene matches. This CDR3 is built from 15 residues. The chain's CDR3 is CASSLGSGIAYEQYF. In DNA, the CDR3 is TGTGCCAGCAGCTTAGGTAGCGGGATCGCCTACGAGCAGTACTTC.

This clone was picked up one time. The chain links TRBV27 to TRBJ2-5; TRBD1 might be the D (5 bases). CDR3 length: 16 amino acids. CDR1 is MNHEY and CDR2 is SMNVEV in the germline V gene (reference sequence). V was clipped by 2 bases and J by 4 bases, with 17 bases between them. CDR3 in DNA: TGTGCCAGCAGTTTACAGGGTCCAGGGTTCGGAGAGACCCAGTACTTC. This codes for CASSLQGPGFGETQYF.

This chain connects TRBV28 to TRBJ2-7, with D possibly TRBD1 on 6 matching bases. The germline V and J ends were trimmed by 6 bases and 4 bases, with 10 bases remaining between them. CDR1 MDHEN and CDR2 SYDVKM come from the germline V gene. This CDR3 contains 12 residues. CDR3 residues: CASSAGTYEQYF. The CDR3 DNA follows: TGTGCCAGCAGCGCCGGGACATACGAGCAGTACTTC.

The genes are TRBV11-2 and TRBJ2-7; perhaps TRBD1 as D (5 bases). Germline-derived CDR1 and CDR2 are SGHAT and FQNNGV. The CDR3 contains 11 residues. V lost 6 bases and J 5 bases, leaving 8 bases between the germline ends. CDR3 nucleotide sequence: TGTGCCAGCAGTTGGGGCGACGAGCAGTACTTC. Its translation: CASSWGDEQYF.

The sample holds a few counts of this clone. The chain uses TRBV4-2 and TRBJ2-1; 12 nucleotides agree with TRBD2. The CDR3 spans 16 residues. Germline assignment: CDR1 LGHNA and CDR2 YNFKEQ. Trimming took 0 bases from V and 8 from J; bases not matched to a gene: 5. The CDR3 bases are TGTGCCAGCAGCCAAGATGGGACTAGCGGGTGGGATGAGCAGTTCTTC. This sequence encodes CASSQDGTSGWDEQFF.